This T cell receptor (beta chain) was recovered during a study of beta chain features in type 1 diabetes (dated by TCRdb to the late 2010s). Describing the broader study: Mean age, gender distribution, total cell number and subset yield were not different between patients and healthy donors. In the study, TCRB repertoires of sorted circulating CD4+ T cell subsets from recently diagnosed type 1 diabetes patients were compared with those of matched healthy donors. A total of about 99,000,000 sorted cells were examined across all samples, and RNA yield correlated strongly with the number of cells per subset. Naive and central memory subsets were obtained from all 28 donors, but regulatory and stem cell-like memory subsets were isolated from only 8 patients and about eight healthy donors. Broad study findings and their caveats: Only small numbers of individuals were included in the HLA sub-analyses, which left unresolved whether HLA type had any influence on TCRB rearrangement. PCR might favor shorter templates, but patient and control samples were amplified and corrected together, so any skew would affect both groups equally. Type 1 diabetes patients showed a moderate but significant shortening of TCRB CDR3 length in all four CD4+ subsets. Naive, central memory and regulatory TCRB repertoires appeared to be more similar among patients than among healthy donors. At VDJ recombination sites, type 1 diabetes patients had fewer insertions and more deleted nucleotides, which implies abnormalities in thymic rearrangement. Because cDNA was sequenced instead of genomic DNA, activated cells with high expression could be over-represented, although the groups did not differ in activation or CD3 levels.

The High Capacity cDNA Reverse Transcription Kit was used to reverse transcribe all of the isolated RNA, meaning that expressed TCRB transcripts were what got sequenced. Naive, central memory and regulatory T cell samples underwent deep immunoSEQ sequencing, averaging about 3.5 million total reads per sample. After sorted cells were lysed in RLT buffer, RNA was extracted with DNase-treated RNeasy Micro or Mini kits, with the choice depending on cell number. Each cell subset was processed on its own to prevent cross-contamination, while patient and healthy donor samples were processed together. Using the immunoSEQ multiplex PCR, TCRB sequences were amplified from cDNA into 87-bp fragments spanning the CDR3 region. Amplicons were sequenced on the Illumina HiSeq platform. The authors' analysis ran thus. PCR bias was computationally corrected using synthetic template baselines, reads within Hamming distance 2 were collapsed, and singletons that could not be merged were discarded. Reads were aligned against IMGT so that V, D and J genes, CDR3 length and insertions or deletions at six rearrangement sites could be assigned. Within each subset, clonotype counts were normalized to sorted cell number, after which true diversity and Gini coefficients were computed with the tcR R package. The overlap coefficient, calculated on TCRB nucleotide sequences, was used to measure repertoire sharing. Out-of-frame TCRB sequences from naive cells were analyzed to stand in for the pre-selection repertoire. As stored in TCRdb, this immuneACCESS dataset retains in-frame rearrangements with V and J assigned. A fraction of the clones does not appear; measured against another copy, unresolved V genes explain less than half of the discrepancy, and the remainder lacks a known reason. That table furnishes V, J and clone size, whereas the DNA furnished D and trimming. This sample gives around 500,000 clones in total; roughly 10% of them show up just once. The ten largest make up 0.046% of the sample.

A single peripheral blood draw of about 116 mL on average was collected from each donor into heparinised tubes. Using a panel that included CD45RO, CCR7, CD25, CD127, CD95 and CD27, naive, central memory, regulatory and stem cell-like memory CD4+ T cells were sorted on a BD FACSAria II. A purity above 95% was achieved for all sorted populations. PBMCs were isolated immediately by Lymphoprep density gradient centrifugation and stained directly without culture. So that batch effects would be minimized, each experiment stained and sorted samples in pairs, pairing one healthy donor with one patient. This clone occurred a few times. Its antigen is currently not known. No much larger clone exists at a distance of one base, and base qualities are not known. This TCR was recovered from a woman aged 18 to 35 in good health. Sequenced material: naive CD4+ T cells from blood. Read against the paper, the sample's cell subset or site label means: true naive CD4+ T cells.

The CDR3 protein is CASSFLVGGRETQYF. The nucleotides are TGTGCCAGCAGTTTCCTAGTCGGGGGCCGGGAGACCCAGTACTTC. The sequence is built from TRBV28 and TRBJ2-5; the D element might be TRBD1 or TRBD2, as each aligns at 6 bases. The CDR3 contains 15 residues, cysteine and phenylalanine counted. Of all the DNA, just the CDR3 is kept, 45 bases in frame from base 1. Via the germline V gene, CDR1 is MDHEN and CDR2 SYDVKM. The germline ends are 16 bases apart after V is trimmed by 3 bases and J by 5 bases. The full variable domain, completed from the reference TRBV28 and TRBJ2-5 proteins outside the CDR3, reads DVKVTQSSRYLVKRTGEKVFLECVQDMDHENMFWYRQDPGLGLRLIYFSYDVKMKEKGDIPEGYSVSREKKERFSLILESASTNQTSMYLCASSFLVGGRETQYFGPGTRLLVL.